This T cell receptor beta chain comes out of a study of cytomegalovirus exposure and HLA in healthy donors. This clone appeared a few times. PCR amplification relied on 60 Vbeta primers (plus 13 Jbeta primers). This table comes from immunoSEQ multiplex PCR, and its TCRdb copy is limited to in-frame clones, with some not included. This sample has about 220,000 clones, with more than 75% found just once. The TCR comes from a woman aged 40 to 55 in good health and CMV-seropositive. The sample consisted of PBMCs.

The CDR3 DNA reads TGTGCCAGCAGCTTGCTTGGTTCCTCAGGACAGAACACCGGGGAGCTGTTTTTT. Protein product: CASSLLGSSGQNTGELFF. This chain connects TRBV7-2 to TRBJ2-2; perhaps TRBD1 as D (5 bases). The CDR3 is 18 amino acids. V lost 3 bases and J lost 1, with 18 bases in between. Germline-derived CDR1 and CDR2 are SGHTA and FQGNSA.